Shown below are 22 T cell receptor beta chains from a single sample sequenced in a study of healthy donors' naive CD4 and CD8 T cells. Starting from roughly 0.55 ug of total RNA, TCR libraries were made with linear amplification. A single record per CDR3 protein comes from TCRdb applying MiXCR to the reads. This sample has approximately 180,000 distinct CDR3 sequences, with around 74% found just once. The sample comprised naive CD4+ and CD8+ T cells sorted from blood, pooled from several donors. These TCRs come from a pool of human donors in good health; the sample pools cells from several healthy donors.

The chain links TRBV6-5 to TRBJ2-1; D gene uncertain. Germline CDR1 is MNHEY and CDR2 is SVGAGI. CDR3 size: 14 residues. The V and J ends lost 5 bases and 8 bases respectively, with 16 bases between them. As DNA, the CDR3 is TGTGCCAGCAGTGGGTGGCGGTTTGGCGATGAGCAGTTCTTC. It codes for CASSGWRFGDEQFF.

This clonotype appeared a single time. V and J are TRBV2 and TRBJ2-1; D gene uncertain. With 1 base removed from V and 4 bases from J, the gap between germline ends came to 5 bases. This CDR3 is built from 13 residues. CDR1 and CDR2 from the germline V gene are SNHLY and FYNNEI. DNA of the CDR3: TGTGCCAGCAGTGAAGGGACGTACAATGAGCAGTTCTTC. It codes for CASSEGTYNEQFF.

The V call is TRBV5-6, the J call TRBJ2-3, with D hard to call. The CDR3 extends over 12 amino acids. CDR1 is SGHDT, CDR2 YYEEEE, per germline. The V end was cut by 0 bases, the J end by 5 bases, with 4 bases between. The CDR3 DNA reads as TGTGCCAGCAGCTTGGTACTAGATACGCAGTATTTT. Translating gives CASSLVLDTQYF.

This clonotype appeared once. The chain recombines TRBV5-1 with TRBJ1-1; D is possibly TRBD1 (6 bases). Trimming removed 7 bases at V and 1 base at J, with 20 bases between. The length of the CDR3 is 16 residues. Looked up from germline, CDR1 is SGHRS and CDR2 is YFSETQ. For the CDR3, the DNA is TGCGCCAGCCATCACGGCAGGGGCCAGGGGAACACTGAAGCTTTCTTT. Residues: CASHHGRGQGNTEAFF.

A few counts support this clonotype. The J gene is TRBJ2-7, the V gene TRBV6-5; D is ambiguous. V gave up 4 bases and J gave up 0 bases, with 10 bases separating them. This CDR3 spans 14 amino acids. CDR1 and CDR2 (germline): MNHEY, SVGAGI. The CDR3 DNA sequence: TGTGCCAGCAGTTCAATGGGCTTCTCCTACGAGCAGTACTTC. It yields the protein CASSSMGFSYEQYF.

The chain links TRBV27 to TRBJ1-2; D may be TRBD1 (6 bases). The CDR3 sequence is 11 residues long. The germline V gene has CDR1 MNHEY and CDR2 SMNVEV (reference sequence). V gave up 10 bases and J gave up 5 bases, with 11 bases separating them. In DNA form, the CDR3 reads TGTGCCACCAGGGGTCTTTATGGCTACACCTTC. It codes for CATRGLYGYTF.

Here the CDR3 reads CSASSGSIDNEQFF. The CDR3 region has the DNA TGCAGTGCTAGTAGCGGGAGTATCGACAATGAGCAGTTCTTC. The V gene is TRBV20-1, the J gene TRBJ2-1; 9 positions match TRBD2. The CDR3 totals 14 residues. Germline trimming cut 3 bases from V and 5 bases from J; bases unmatched to any gene: 5. Germline V gene sequence: CDR1 DFQATT, CDR2 SNEGSKA (reference sequence).

This clonotype came up a few times. The chain links TRBV29-1 to TRBJ2-1, with D perhaps TRBD1 (5 bases). CDR1 is SQVTM, CDR2 ANQGSEA, per germline. V gave up 5 bases and J gave up 1 base, with 15 bases separating them. The CDR3 is 15 amino acids. The CDR3 protein is CSVIQPSGSYNEQFF. The CDR3 nucleotides read TGCAGCGTTATCCAGCCATCAGGGTCCTACAATGAGCAGTTCTTC.

The rearrangement uses TRBV4-3 and TRBJ2-3; the D is unclear. Germline V gene data show CDR1 as LGHNA and CDR2 as YSLEER. Trimming pared 0 bases from V and 3 bases from J, leaving 4 bases between. The CDR3 has 13 amino acids. This CDR3 reads CASSQELTDTQYF. The CDR3 DNA follows: TGCGCCAGCAGCCAAGAGTTAACAGATACGCAGTATTTT.

The gene calls are TRBV29-1 and TRBJ2-1, with TRBD2 identical over 7 bases. The ends lost 4 bases at V and 7 bases at J; junction bases unmatched: 10. Germline assignment: CDR1 SQVTM and CDR2 ANQGSEA. The CDR3 has 14 residues. The DNA for the CDR3 is TGCAGCGTTGGGCTGAGACTAGCTAAGAATGAGCAGTTCTTC. As protein: CSVGLRLAKNEQFF.

This clonotype has more than one count but fewer than ten. This CDR3 reads CSVAPRWAPGTRENEQFF. CDR3 sequence (DNA): TGCAGCGTTGCTCCACGGTGGGCCCCCGGGACTAGGGAAAATGAGCAGTTCTTC. The rearrangement links TRBV29-1 to TRBJ2-1, with TRBD2 identical over 8 bases. CDR3 length equals 18 residues. The junction had 21 bases not matched to a gene; V was cut back by 4 bases and J by 7 bases. Germline assignment: CDR1 SQVTM and CDR2 ANQGSEA.

Remarks on this clonotype: Mismatch with germline at one junction end may stem from a read error. The chain recombines TRBV19 with TRBJ2-1; D gene unclear. The CDR3 has 17 residues. The V gene's germline CDR1 is LNHDA and CDR2 SQIVND (reference sequence). In nucleotides, the CDR3 is TGTGCCAGTAGTATAGATAGGCTCAGTGGGTCCTCCAATGAGCAGTTCTTC. It codes for CASSIDRLSGSSNEQFF. The whole variable domain, remainder taken from reference TRBV19 and TRBJ2-1, is DGGITQSPKYLFRKEGQNVTLSCEQNLNHDAMYWYRQDPGQGLRLIYYSQIVNDFQKGDIAEGYSVSREKKESFPLTVTSAQKNPTAFYLCASSIDRLSGSSNEQFFGPGTRLTVL.

This clonotype was observed a few times. The V call is TRBV29-1, the J call TRBJ2-7, with 9 bases that match TRBD1. Germline V gene lookup returns CDR1 SQVTM and CDR2 ANQGSEA. V dropped 4 bases and J dropped 2; count of bases not matched to a gene: 3. The CDR3 is made up of 13 amino acids. The CDR3 spells CSVGTGDTYEQYF. CDR3 bases: TGCAGCGTTGGGACAGGGGATACCTACGAGCAGTACTTC.

V and J are TRBV10-3 and TRBJ1-1; D is unclear. The V gene lost 9 bases and the J gene lost 5 bases, with 7 bases spanning the gap. From germline, CDR1 is ENHRY and CDR2 SYGVKD. This CDR3 has 10 amino acids. In nucleotides, the CDR3 is TGTGCCATTCTGAGGACTGAAGCTTTCTTT. Amino acid sequence: CAILRTEAFF.

The rearrangement uses TRBV29-1 and TRBJ1-2; D not resolved. Per the germline V gene, CDR1 is SQVTM and CDR2 is ANQGSEA. V lost 6 bases and J 0 bases, leaving 14 bases between the germline ends. CDR3 size: 14 residues. CDR3 nucleotides: TGCAGCGTCGGAATCGGATTATCTAACTATGGCTACACCTTC. Encoded protein: CSVGIGLSNYGYTF.

Concerning this clonotype: The junction differs from germline at one of its ends, possibly a read error. This chain joins TRBV6-1 and TRBJ2-3; the D is unclear. CDR3 size: 12 residues. Germline lookup yields CDR1 MNHNS and CDR2 SASEGT. This CDR3 reads CASSEGTDTQYF. The CDR3 DNA follows: TGTGCCAGCAGTGAGGGCACGGATACGCAGTATTTT.

V gene TRBV29-1 combines with J gene TRBJ1-2, with D unresolved. V lost 6 bases to trimming and J lost 6 bases, with 17 bases between them. The CDR3 is 13 residues long. Germline CDR1 reads SQVTM; CDR2 reads ANQGSEA. CDR3 nucleotides: TGCAGCGTCCCGGGTCCTAAGCGGCATGGCTACACCTTC. Amino acid sequence: CSVPGPKRHGYTF.

This sequence joins TRBV6-2 or TRBV6-3 and TRBJ2-5; 8 positions agree with TRBD1. The CDR3 has 17 residues. The ends lost 7 bases at V and 2 bases at J; junction bases unmatched: 15. Germline CDR1 and CDR2: MNHEY and SVGEGT. The CDR3, as DNA: TGTGCCAGCACTAACGGACAGGGAAGGTGGGCGCAAGAGACCCAGTACTTC. As protein: CASTNGQGRWAQETQYF.

The chain combines TRBV29-1 with TRBJ2-7; 7 nucleotides match TRBD1. The CDR3 totals 13 residues. Germline assignment: CDR1 SQVTM and CDR2 ANQGSEA. Losses at the gene ends were 4 bases for V and 3 bases for J; bases not matched to a gene: 6. The CDR3 bases are TGCAGCGTTGGACAGGGAGAATTCTACGAGCAGTACTTC. As protein: CSVGQGEFYEQYF.

This sequence joins TRBV7-2 and TRBJ2-5; TRBD1 matches 12 bases. This CDR3 is 15 amino acids long. Germline values: CDR1 SGHTA, CDR2 FQGNSA. Unmatched junction bases numbered 9, after V lost 10 bases and J lost 3 bases. CDR3 amino acids: CAIQIGTGGKETQYF. Here the CDR3 DNA reads TGTGCCATCCAAATCGGGACAGGGGGCAAAGAGACCCAGTACTTC.

The chain recombines TRBV29-1 with TRBJ2-1; D is tentatively TRBD1 or TRBD2 (5 bases each). The germline V gene has CDR1 SQVTM and CDR2 ANQGSEA. Trimming pared 3 bases from V and 0 bases from J, leaving 15 bases between. The CDR3 has 16 residues. The CDR3 nucleotides are TGCAGCGTTGATGATCGGGGCTCGAGCTCCTACAATGAGCAGTTCTTC. Protein: CSVDDRGSSSYNEQFF.

This chain connects TRBV6-1 to TRBJ1-2, with a tentative D call TRBD1 (6 bases). From germline, CDR1 is MNHNS and CDR2 SASEGT. The CDR3 has 13 amino acids. Trimming cost V 2 bases and J 4 bases, with 8 bases left between them. In DNA form, the CDR3 reads TGTGCCAGCAGTGAATGGACAGCCTATGGCTACACCTTC. Translating gives CASSEWTAYGYTF.